The present entry profiles one T cell receptor (beta chain) with its context. Using immunoSEQ multiplex PCR, the repertoire was profiled, and TCRdb retains in-frame clones only, with some absent. The table has 95,000 to 150,000 clones, approximately 88% seen once. This record belongs to a study of cytomegalovirus exposure and HLA in healthy donors. The source material was PBMCs. The receptor comes from a woman between 18 and 30 years old in good health and CMV-seronegative.

As DNA, the CDR3 is TGTGCCAGCAGTGTATCACCTAAACCCTATGGCTACACCTTC. It encodes CASSVSPKPYGYTF. The rearrangement uses TRBV2 and TRBJ1-2, with unresolved D. V lost 4 bases, J lost 4 bases, and 13 bases lay in between. CDR3 length equals 14 residues. The germline CDR1 and CDR2 sequences are SNHLY and FYNNEI.